The 19 T cell receptor beta chains given below trace back to one sample, sequenced in a study of cytomegalovirus exposure and HLA in healthy donors (TCRdb year 2017). Libraries were constructed by the immunoSEQ multiplex PCR assay. A mixture of 60 forward primers for TCR Vbeta segments and 13 reverse primers for TCR Jbeta segments was used in the multiplex PCR. TCRdb limited this immuneACCESS table to in-frame rearrangements with V and J called. A share of clones is missing; checked studies link under half to unresolved V genes, and the rest is unexplained. Here the sample has about 140,000 clones; approximately 82% occur a single time. The ten largest account for about 3.1% of the sample. The sequenced material came from PBMCs. The origin of the receptors is a middle-aged man in good health and CMV-seronegative.

This chain joins TRBV7-8 and TRBJ2-7; 9 nucleotides match TRBD1. The CDR3 contains 15 residues. CDR1 SGHVS and CDR2 FQNEAQ come from the germline V gene. V was clipped by 6 bases and J by 4 bases; unmatched bases: 10. The CDR3 protein is CASSQNTGGAYEQYF. The DNA of the CDR3 is TGTGCCAGCAGTCAAAATACAGGGGGCGCGTACGAGCAGTACTTC. Using reference TRBV7-8 and TRBJ2-7 for the parts outside the CDR3, the full variable domain is GAGVSQSPRYKVAKRGQDVALRCDPISGHVSLFWYQQALGQGPEFLTYFQNEAQLDKSGLPSDRFFAERPEGSVSTLKIQRTQQEDSAVYLCASSQNTGGAYEQYFGPGTRLTVT.

V is TRBV7-3 and J is TRBJ2-2; D is ambiguous. Germline V CDR1 and CDR2: SGHTA, FQGTGA. The germline V and J ends were trimmed by 5 bases and 3 bases, with 7 bases remaining between them. The CDR3 has 13 amino acids. CDR3 DNA: TGTGCCAGCAGCCCCGCAGACACCGGGGAGCTGTTTTTT. This codes for CASSPADTGELFF.

The chain has TRBV29-1 and TRBJ2-5; D perhaps matches TRBD2 (7 bases). V lost 4 bases, J lost 3 bases, and 15 bases lay in between. CDR1 is SQVTM and CDR2 is ANQGSEA in the germline V gene. CDR3 length equals 14 residues. The CDR3 spells CSVGWGGGEETQYF. As DNA, the CDR3 is TGCAGCGTTGGTTGGGGGGGCGGAGAAGAGACCCAGTACTTC.

The chain couples TRBV7-3 to TRBJ2-2; D gene unclear. The CDR3 is made up of 13 amino acids. Germline V CDR1 and CDR2: SGHTA, FQGTGA. V was trimmed by 0 bases and J by 8 bases, leaving 7 bases between them. CDR3 nucleotide sequence: TGTGCCAGCAGCTTAACGTTGACAGGGGAGCTGTTTTTT. Protein: CASSLTLTGELFF.

This clone has more than one count but fewer than ten. The J gene is TRBJ1-1, the V gene TRBV2, with D perhaps matching TRBD1 (5 bases). Germline lookup yields CDR1 SNHLY and CDR2 FYNNEI. The V end was cut by 1 base, the J end by 6 bases, with 15 bases between. The CDR3 consists of 15 residues. Here the CDR3 DNA reads TGTGCCAGCAGTGAAGAAGTTGAGATAGGGGCTGAAGCTTTCTTT. This codes for CASSEEVEIGAEAFF.

The V and J genes are TRBV6-1 and TRBJ1-5, with no clear D. V was pared by 2 bases and J by 15 bases, with 11 bases between. Germline CDR1 reads MNHNS; CDR2 reads SASEGT. The length of the CDR3 is 11 residues. CDR3 loop: CASSERGLSHF. The CDR3, as DNA: TGTGCCAGCAGTGAACGTGGGCTTTCGCATTTT.

This clone was seen a handful of times. The CDR3 DNA follows: TGTGCCAGCAGTTCGCAGACAACTAATGAAAAACTGTTTTTT. This encodes CASSSQTTNEKLFF. The chain employs TRBV6-5 and TRBJ1-4; D ambiguous. V lost 4 bases, J lost 0 bases, and 6 bases lay in between. The CDR3 extends over 14 amino acids. The germline V gene encodes CDR1 MNHEY and CDR2 SVGAGI.

This chain links TRBV2 with TRBJ1-4; unclear D gene. V was clipped by 5 bases and J by 3 bases, with 10 bases between them. The CDR3 sequence is 14 residues long. Germline V lookup: CDR1 SNHLY, CDR2 FYNNEI. CDR3 loop: CASSLGGSNEKLFF. CDR3 sequence (DNA): TGTGCCAGCAGTCTGGGCGGGTCTAATGAAAAACTGTTTTTT.

V and J are TRBV30 and TRBJ1-1; D may be TRBD1 (5 bases). The CDR3 is made up of 11 amino acids. The germline CDR1 and CDR2 sequences are GTSNPN and SVGIG (reference sequence). The V end lost 3 bases, the J end lost 6 bases, and 8 bases lay between the germline ends. CDR3 sequence reads: CAWRQEAEAFF. The CDR3 region has the DNA TGTGCCTGGAGACAGGAAGCTGAAGCTTTCTTT.

This clone occurred a few times. The chain recombines TRBV5-6 with TRBJ2-7; the match to TRBD1 covers 7 bases. Germline values: CDR1 SGHDT, CDR2 YYEEEE. The CDR3 length is 15 residues. V lost 0 bases and J lost 5; bases outside the gene matches: 8. CDR3 sequence reads: CASSLDSGGVDEQYF. CDR3 in DNA: TGTGCCAGCAGCTTGGATTCAGGGGGAGTCGACGAGCAGTACTTC.

The CDR3 DNA sequence: TGTGCCAGCAGCTTAGCAGGGGGCTTGGATGGCTACACCTTC. It specifies CASSLAGGLDGYTF. V and J are TRBV7-9 and TRBJ1-2; 7 nucleotides match TRBD1. The CDR3 covers 14 residues. The V gene end was trimmed by 0 bases and the J gene end by 6 bases; junction bases not matched to a gene: 4. CDR1 is SEHNR and CDR2 is FQNEAQ in the germline V gene (reference sequence).

The chain has TRBV6-4 and TRBJ1-1; TRBD1 aligns across 11 bases. Trimming at V came to 4 bases and at J to 8 bases, leaving 3 bases not matched to a gene. The CDR3 totals 13 residues. Germline V lookup: CDR1 MRHNA, CDR2 SNTAGT. CDR3 nucleotides: TGTGCCAGCAGTGGAGGGACAGGGGGAGAAGCTTTCTTT. Translating it yields CASSGGTGGEAFF.

The chain joins TRBV25-1 to TRBJ1-1; D uncertain. The CDR3 totals 15 residues. Trimming pared 2 bases from V and 6 bases from J, leaving 16 bases between. Germline-derived CDR1 and CDR2 are MGHDK and SYGVNS. The chain's CDR3 is CASSEGGFLGAEAFF. CDR3 coding DNA: TGTGCCAGCAGTGAAGGTGGATTCCTGGGAGCTGAAGCTTTCTTT.

The chain couples TRBV5-1 to TRBJ2-5; a weak D match, TRBD2 (6 bases). Trimming shortened V by 6 bases and J by 5 bases, and 14 bases separated the two germline ends. The CDR3 contains 13 residues. The germline V gene has CDR1 SGHRS and CDR2 YFSETQ. The CDR3 region has the DNA TGCGCCAGCAAACCCGGGACTCGCGAGACCCAGTACTTC. Protein: CASKPGTRETQYF. Full variable domain (outside the CDR3, taken from reference TRBV5-1 and TRBJ2-5): KAGVTQTPRYLIKTRGQQVTLSCSPISGHRSVSWYQQTPGQGLQFLFEYFSETQRNKGNFPGRFSGRQFSNSRSEMNVSTLELGDSALYLCASKPGTRETQYFGPGTRLLVL.

The gene calls are TRBV7-2 and TRBJ2-5; 9 bases match TRBD2. The assigned J gene may be wrong: the sequence end matches TRBJ2-7 better. Germline CDR1 reads SGHTA; CDR2 reads FQGNSA. This CDR3 region has 16 residues. In DNA form, the CDR3 reads TGTGCCAGCAGATCCTACAGCGGGGGGTATTCCTACGAGCAGTACTTC. It specifies CASRSYSGGYSYEQYF.

This clone was recorded a few times. V gene TRBV5-1 combines with J gene TRBJ1-2, with D possibly TRBD1 on 6 matching bases. Germline values: CDR1 SGHRS, CDR2 YFSETQ. V gave up 7 bases and J gave up 5 bases, with 18 bases separating them. The CDR3 totals 14 residues. The CDR3 coding sequence is TGCGCCAGCCGCGCGGGGGCAGGGGAATATGGCTACACCTTC. This encodes CASRAGAGEYGYTF.

The chain joins TRBV5-1 to TRBJ2-5; TRBD2 aligns across 11 bases. The germline gives CDR1 SGHRS, CDR2 YFSETQ. This CDR3 comprises 19 residues. V gave up 0 bases and J gave up 2 bases; unmatched junction bases: 12. The CDR3 nucleotides are TGCGCCAGCAGCTTGGTTGGTAGCGGGGGGGCTGGCGGGCAAGAGACCCAGTACTTC. Translated: CASSLVGSGGAGGQETQYF.

This chain uses TRBV15 with TRBJ2-1; D remains ambiguous. The CDR3 consists of 15 residues. Between the trimmed V and J ends, which lost 1 base and 0 bases, there was a span of 7 bases. The germline gives CDR1 LNHNV, CDR2 YYDKDF (reference sequence). The CDR3 DNA follows: TGTGCCACCAGCAGAGCCGAGCGCTCCTACAATGAGCAGTTCTTC. It translates to CATSRAERSYNEQFF.

This sequence joins TRBV10-3 and TRBJ2-6, with TRBD1 matching over 7 bases. The CDR3 extends over 18 amino acids. Germline trimming cut 0 bases from V and 9 bases from J; bases unmatched to any gene: 14. Germline V gives CDR1 ENHRY, CDR2 SYGVKD. CDR3 sequence reads: CAISESLVKTGVVNVLTF. The CDR3 DNA reads TGTGCCATCAGTGAGTCGTTAGTAAAAACAGGGGTAGTCAACGTCCTGACTTTC.